The clone carrying this T cell receptor beta chain has ten or more counts. This record comes from a study of T cells in Graves' hyperthyroidism and ophthalmopathy. Study-wide context: Peripheral blood was acquired at first diagnosis, ahead of any therapy whatsoever.

Isolation of PBMCs was performed on around 9.8 ml fresh peripheral blood. From RNA transcripts, TCR beta CDR3 regions were amplified. HTBI primers were employed in a first-round RT-PCR of the TCR CDR3. TCRdb processed the multiplex PCR reads anew with MiXCR; each CDR3 protein has one entry. The sample holds some 380,000 distinct CDR3 sequences, about 13% seen once. Germline V gene lookup returns CDR1 KGHDR and CDR2 SFDVKD. The V and J ends lost 5 bases and 7 bases, in that order; junction bases with no gene match: 5. The CDR3 covers 15 residues. The clonotype was recovered from a man younger than 40 with Graves' hyperthyroidism that later progressed to Graves' ophthalmopathy. Sequenced input: blood. The V and J genes are TRBV24-1 and TRBJ2-1; 12 positions match TRBD1. CDR3 sequence: CATSGGQGAPNEQFF. The CDR3 DNA follows: TGTGCCACCAGTGGGGGACAGGGGGCGCCTAATGAGCAGTTCTTC.